This T cell receptor (beta chain) derives from a study of T-cell reconstitution after alpha-beta-depleted transplantation in children. Unique molecular identifiers were built into the TCRbeta library. TCRdb fed the PCR reads into MiXCR, producing one record per CDR3 protein. The table has 500,000 to 600,000 distinct CDR3 sequences, 15% to 20% seen once. The CDR3 consists of 13 residues. Germline-derived CDR1 and CDR2 are SGHDT and YYEEEE. With 2 bases removed from V and 7 bases from J, the gap between germline ends came to 12 bases. The V and J genes are TRBV5-6 and TRBJ2-5, with TRBD2 as a possible D gene (5 bases). This clonotype was sampled from a human donor who donated a stem cell graft to a child with acute lymphoblastic leukemia. The sample in question was PBMCs from the stem cell graft donor, obtained from the stem cell graft. The CDR3 DNA is TGTGCCAGCAGCTTCGGCGTCGGAGGGACCCAGTACTTC. It translates to CASSFGVGGTQYF.